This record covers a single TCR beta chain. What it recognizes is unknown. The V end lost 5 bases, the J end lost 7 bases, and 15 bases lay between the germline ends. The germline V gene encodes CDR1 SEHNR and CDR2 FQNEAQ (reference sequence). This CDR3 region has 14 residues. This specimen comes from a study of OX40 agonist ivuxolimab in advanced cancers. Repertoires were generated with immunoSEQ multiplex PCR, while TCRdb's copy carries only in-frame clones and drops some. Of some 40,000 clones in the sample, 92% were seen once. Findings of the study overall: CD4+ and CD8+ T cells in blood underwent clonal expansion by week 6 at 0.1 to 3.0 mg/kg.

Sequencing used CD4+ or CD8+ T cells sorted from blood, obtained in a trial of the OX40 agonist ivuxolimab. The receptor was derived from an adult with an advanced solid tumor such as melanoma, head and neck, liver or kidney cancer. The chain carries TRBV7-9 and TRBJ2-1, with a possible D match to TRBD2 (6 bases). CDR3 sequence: CASSEPGLVNEQFF. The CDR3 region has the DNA TGTGCCAGCAGCGAACCGGGACTGGTAAATGAGCAGTTCTTC.